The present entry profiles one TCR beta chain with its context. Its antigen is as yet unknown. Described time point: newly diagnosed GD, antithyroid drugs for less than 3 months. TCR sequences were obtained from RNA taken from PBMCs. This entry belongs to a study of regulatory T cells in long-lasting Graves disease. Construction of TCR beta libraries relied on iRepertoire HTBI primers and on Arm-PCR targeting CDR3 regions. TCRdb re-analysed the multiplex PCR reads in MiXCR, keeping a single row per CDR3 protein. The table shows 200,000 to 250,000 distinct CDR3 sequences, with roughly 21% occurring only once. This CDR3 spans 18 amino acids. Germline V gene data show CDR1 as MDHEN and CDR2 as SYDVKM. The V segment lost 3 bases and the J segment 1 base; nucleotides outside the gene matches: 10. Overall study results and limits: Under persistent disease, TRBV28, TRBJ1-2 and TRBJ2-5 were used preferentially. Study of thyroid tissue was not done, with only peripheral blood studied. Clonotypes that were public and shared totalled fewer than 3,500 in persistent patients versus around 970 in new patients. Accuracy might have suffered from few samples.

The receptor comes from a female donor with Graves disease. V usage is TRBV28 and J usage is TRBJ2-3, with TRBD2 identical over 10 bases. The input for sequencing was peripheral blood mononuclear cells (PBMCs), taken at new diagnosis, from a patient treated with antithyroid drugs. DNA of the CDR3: TGTGCCAGCAGTTTGAGGCTCAACCTAGCGGGGGGCACAGATACGCAGTATTTT. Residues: CASSLRLNLAGGTDTQYF.